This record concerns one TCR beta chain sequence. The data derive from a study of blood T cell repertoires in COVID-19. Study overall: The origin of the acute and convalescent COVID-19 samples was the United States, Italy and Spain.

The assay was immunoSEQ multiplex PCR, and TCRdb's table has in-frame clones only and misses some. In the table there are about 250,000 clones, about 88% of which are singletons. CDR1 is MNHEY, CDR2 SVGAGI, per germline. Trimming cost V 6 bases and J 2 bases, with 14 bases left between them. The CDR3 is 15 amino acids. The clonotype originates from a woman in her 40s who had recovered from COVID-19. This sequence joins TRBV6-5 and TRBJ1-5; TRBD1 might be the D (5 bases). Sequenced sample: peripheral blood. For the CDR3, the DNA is TGTGCCAGCAGCCTAGACAGTCTTGGCAATCAGCCCCAGCATTTT. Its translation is CASSLDSLGNQPQHF.